These 30 T cell receptor beta chains came from one sample sequenced in a study of T-cell memory formation after mild COVID-19. TCRdb itself ran the 5' RACE reads through MiXCR, one entry per CDR3 protein. This sample has roughly 160,000 distinct CDR3 sequences, with roughly 13% found just once. Sequencing used PBMCs or a T cell subset sorted from them (not recorded which). Receptors originate from a man younger than 30 who had mild COVID-19 (a few samples of this study predate the infection). Cell type and time point are not known.

This chain joins TRBV11-1 and TRBJ1-6, with D unclear. In germline, CDR1 is SGHAT, CDR2 FQDESV (reference sequence). The CDR3 has 16 amino acids. With 5 bases removed from V and 7 bases from J, the gap between germline ends came to 18 bases. As DNA, the CDR3 is TGTGCCAGCAGCGCGCGGTCACTAACTTCAAATTCACCCCTCCACTTT. Amino acids: CASSARSLTSNSPLHF.

This clonotype was observed a handful of times. The gene calls are TRBV18 and TRBJ2-3, with a possible D match to TRBD2 (6 bases). This CDR3 has 16 residues. Trimming pared 3 bases from V and 6 bases from J, leaving 19 bases between. Germline values: CDR1 KGHSH, CDR2 LQKENI. The CDR3 sequence is CASSPAPGLASDTQYF. Here the CDR3 DNA reads TGTGCCAGCTCACCGGCCCCGGGACTGGCATCCGATACGCAGTATTTT.

This clonotype was seen only once. The J gene is TRBJ2-1, the V gene TRBV5-6; D is perhaps TRBD2 (5 bases). There are 14 residues in the CDR3. Between the trimmed V and J ends, which lost 2 bases and 9 bases, there was a span of 15 bases. Germline loops: CDR1 SGHDT, CDR2 YYEEEE. The CDR3 region is CASSFGHYRGEQFF. DNA for the CDR3: TGTGCCAGCAGCTTTGGTCATTATCGGGGTGAGCAGTTCTTC.

The V call is TRBV12-3 or TRBV12-4, the J call TRBJ2-5; possibly TRBD1 or TRBD2 for D (5 bases each). V was trimmed by 1 base and J by 5 bases, leaving 20 bases between them. This CDR3 has 17 residues. CDR3 in amino acids: CASSLEVFRGLRETQYF. The CDR3 region has the DNA TGTGCCAGCAGTTTAGAGGTTTTCCGGGGCCTCCGCGAGACCCAGTACTTC.

This clonotype was seen ten or more times. CDR3 in DNA: TGTGCCAGCAGCCCGGGGACAGGGAATGAGCAGTTCTTC. Translating it yields CASSPGTGNEQFF. The chain employs TRBV7-7 and TRBJ2-1; the match to TRBD1 covers 9 bases. The CDR3 spans 13 residues. CDR1 is SSHAT, CDR2 FNYEAQ, per germline (reference sequence). Trimming cost V 5 bases and J 7 bases; bases outside gene matches: 3.

This clonotype has a count of ten or more. J is TRBJ2-7 and V is TRBV7-2, with TRBD1 identical over 7 bases. The CDR3 extends over 14 amino acids. Germline V CDR1 and CDR2: SGHTA, FQGNSA. The V and J ends lost 4 bases and 4 bases, in that order; junction bases with no gene match: 7. DNA of the CDR3: TGTGCCAGCAGCTCCTCGGGGACAGCTTACGAGCAGTACTTC. Protein sequence: CASSSSGTAYEQYF.

The table lists this clonotype with many counts. The CDR3 reads CASSLEFSYEQYV. CDR3 nucleotides: TGTGCCAGCAGCTTAGAATTCTCCTACGAGCAGTACGTC. The chain couples TRBV11-2 to TRBJ2-7, with unresolved D. The CDR3 is made up of 13 amino acids. CDR1 is SGHAT and CDR2 is FQNNGV in the germline V gene. V dropped 0 bases and J dropped 0 bases, with 3 bases sitting between them.

The chain carries TRBV7-9 and TRBJ2-3; 15 bases are shared with TRBD2. Germline values: CDR1 SEHNR, CDR2 FQNEAQ (reference sequence). CDR3 length: 17 amino acids. Trimming cost V 4 bases and J 6 bases; bases outside gene matches: 8. CDR3 protein: CASSSGLAGGYGDTQYF. The CDR3 nucleotides are TGTGCCAGCAGCTCGGGACTAGCGGGGGGATACGGGGATACGCAGTATTTT.

This clonotype showed up just a few times. The J gene is TRBJ2-1, the V gene TRBV24-1; D ambiguous. Germline CDR1 is KGHDR and CDR2 is SFDVKD. CDR3 length: 13 amino acids. Deletions cut 1 base from V and 6 bases from J, with 6 bases between. CDR3 bases: TGTGCCACCAGTGATTTCTTCCTCAATGAGCAGTTCTTC. Protein product: CATSDFFLNEQFF.

The chain recombines TRBV14 with TRBJ1-1; no reliable D call. The CDR3 is 15 amino acids. V was trimmed by 4 bases and J by 3 bases, leaving 15 bases between them. The germline V gene encodes CDR1 SGHDN and CDR2 FVKESK. CDR3 residues: CASSPTIWEYTEAFF. In nucleotides, the CDR3 is TGTGCCAGCAGCCCGACTATTTGGGAGTACACTGAAGCTTTCTTT.

The chain couples TRBV15 to TRBJ2-3; D unclear. Germline-derived CDR1 and CDR2 are LNHNV and YYDKDF (reference sequence). The germline V and J ends were trimmed by 4 bases and 4 bases, with 12 bases remaining between them. The CDR3 runs to 14 residues. The chain's CDR3 is CATSINGPSDTQYF. The DNA for the CDR3 is TGTGCCACCAGCATCAATGGACCTTCAGATACGCAGTATTTT.

This CDR3 is CASSGTGRYEKLFF. The CDR3 nucleotides read TGTGCCAGCAGTGGGACAGGGAGATATGAAAAACTGTTTTTT. The chain is built from TRBV27 and TRBJ1-4, with 9 bases aligning to TRBD1. The V gene's germline CDR1 is MNHEY and CDR2 SMNVEV (reference sequence). The CDR3 is made up of 14 amino acids. The ends lost 5 bases at V and 6 bases at J; junction bases unmatched: 4.

This clonotype was counted between two and nine times. The chain has TRBV28 and TRBJ2-7; D uncertain. The CDR3 sequence is 13 residues long. The germline V gene encodes CDR1 MDHEN and CDR2 SYDVKM. V was trimmed by 3 bases and J by 3 bases, leaving 9 bases between them. CDR3 nucleotide sequence: TGTGCCAGCAGTTTCGGCCAGGACTACGAGCAGTACGTC. Translating gives CASSFGQDYEQYV.

This clonotype was recorded at least ten times. The genes are TRBV11-2 and TRBJ2-2; no firm D call. CDR1 is SGHAT, CDR2 FQNNGV, per germline. CDR3 length: 14 residues. V was shortened by 3 bases and J by 2 bases, with 7 bases between the two germline ends. CDR3 DNA: TGTGCCAGCAGCTTCGGCAGTAACACCGGGGAGCTGTTTTTT. As protein: CASSFGSNTGELFF.

This clonotype has ten or more counts. The chain combines TRBV2 with TRBJ2-5; D might be TRBD1 (5 bases). From germline, CDR1 is SNHLY and CDR2 FYNNEI. This CDR3 is built from 13 residues. V was pared by 7 bases and J by 4 bases, with 13 bases between. CDR3 loop: CASKGKWLETQYF. The CDR3 DNA reads as TGTGCCAGCAAGGGGAAATGGCTAGAGACCCAGTACTTC.

This clonotype was seen a few times. This sequence joins TRBV5-1 and TRBJ1-1; tentative D call: TRBD1 (6 bases). The CDR3 spans 14 residues. Germline loops: CDR1 SGHRS, CDR2 YFSETQ. V shed 1 base and J shed 3 bases, with 10 bases lying between them. In nucleotides, the CDR3 is TGCGCCAGCAGCTTGACAGGGTTGGACACTGAAGCTTTCTTT. Residues: CASSLTGLDTEAFF. Full variable domain (missing parts from reference TRBV5-1 and TRBJ1-1): KAGVTQTPRYLIKTRGQQVTLSCSPISGHRSVSWYQQTPGQGLQFLFEYFSETQRNKGNFPGRFSGRQFSNSRSEMNVSTLELGDSALYLCASSLTGLDTEAFFGQGTRLTVV.

The V call is TRBV7-9, the J call TRBJ2-5; TRBD2 matches at 9 bases. This CDR3 spans 14 amino acids. V lost 5 bases to trimming and J lost 7 bases; unmatched junction nucleotides: 8. CDR1 and CDR2 (germline): SEHNR, FQNEAQ (reference sequence). CDR3 sequence reads: CASSGRGGLGTQYF. DNA for the CDR3: TGTGCCAGCAGCGGGCGGGGGGGCCTCGGGACCCAGTACTTC.

This clonotype was counted between two and nine times. The V gene is TRBV3-1, the J gene TRBJ2-6, with 7 positions matching TRBD1. V trimming: 3 bases; J trimming: 3 bases; junction bases outside the gene matches: 2. Looked up from germline, CDR1 is LGHDT and CDR2 is YNNKEL (reference sequence). The CDR3 length is 15 residues. CDR3 in DNA: TGTGCCAGCAGCCATGGGACAGTTGGGGCCAACGTCCTGACTTTC. It encodes CASSHGTVGANVLTF.

V and J are TRBV7-2 and TRBJ1-1; D gene unclear. V shed 2 bases and J shed 0 bases, with 7 bases lying between them. CDR3 length equals 14 residues. Germline V CDR1 and CDR2: SGHTA, FQGNSA. CDR3 protein: CASSLWVMNTEAFF. CDR3 sequence (DNA): TGTGCCAGCAGCTTATGGGTCATGAACACTGAAGCTTTCTTT.

The J gene is TRBJ1-1, the V gene TRBV19; D remains unclear. The CDR3 consists of 13 residues. Germline V gene data show CDR1 as LNHDA and CDR2 as SQIVND (reference sequence). Trimming removed 5 bases from V and 4 bases from J, with 11 bases in between. CDR3 loop: CASSYVAGTEAFF. For the CDR3, the DNA is TGTGCCAGTAGTTACGTCGCGGGCACTGAAGCTTTCTTT.

This clonotype was seen a handful of times. The genes are TRBV4-2 and TRBJ1-6; D perhaps matches TRBD1 (6 bases). Germline V lookup: CDR1 LGHNA, CDR2 YNFKEQ. This CDR3 spans 17 amino acids. V dropped 4 bases and J dropped 8 bases, with 21 bases sitting between them. The CDR3 here is CASSRPVGTGLYSPLHF. The CDR3 DNA reads as TGTGCCAGCAGCCGCCCTGTGGGCACAGGGTTATATTCACCCCTCCACTTT.

In its sample, this clonotype was seen a few times. The CDR3 here is CASSFQGSPEAFF. Written as DNA, the CDR3 is TGCGCCAGCAGCTTTCAGGGAAGCCCTGAAGCTTTCTTT. This rearrangement joins TRBV5-1 to TRBJ1-1, with D tentatively TRBD1 (5 bases). The V end lost 2 bases, the J end lost 6 bases, and 11 bases lay between the germline ends. Germline assignment: CDR1 SGHRS and CDR2 YFSETQ. The CDR3 is 13 amino acids. Using reference TRBV5-1 and TRBJ1-1 for the parts outside the CDR3, the full variable domain is KAGVTQTPRYLIKTRGQQVTLSCSPISGHRSVSWYQQTPGQGLQFLFEYFSETQRNKGNFPGRFSGRQFSNSRSEMNVSTLELGDSALYLCASSFQGSPEAFFGQGTRLTVV.

This clonotype was seen more than once but under ten times. This chain joins TRBV7-8 and TRBJ2-4; 8 nucleotides line up with TRBD2. The CDR3 loop spans 20 amino acids. The V gene end was trimmed by 1 base and the J gene end by 0 bases; junction bases not matched to a gene: 14. Germline V gene lookup returns CDR1 SGHVS and CDR2 FQNEAQ. The CDR3 region has the DNA TGTGCCAGCAGCTTAGATTGGGGCGGGGGGACTTCAATAGCCAAAAACATTCAGTACTTC. As protein: CASSLDWGGGTSIAKNIQYF.

This clonotype was observed many times. The V and J genes are TRBV20-1 and TRBJ2-7, with D uncertain. This CDR3 spans 11 amino acids. The V end lost 4 bases, the J end lost 3 bases, and 7 bases lay between the germline ends. Germline lookup yields CDR1 DFQATT and CDR2 SNEGSKA (reference sequence). The CDR3 DNA is TGCAGTGCTACAGGAAACTACGAGCAGTACTTC. It codes for CSATGNYEQYF.

V and J are TRBV7-2 and TRBJ2-1; TRBD2 agrees at 16 bases. V trimming: 5 bases; J trimming: 4 bases; junction bases outside the gene matches: 5. CDR3 size: 17 residues. The germline CDR1 and CDR2 sequences are SGHTA and FQGNSA. The CDR3 DNA reads as TGTGCCAGCAGCGTGGGACTAGCGGGGGGGCGTTACAATGAGCAGTTCTTC. Translated: CASSVGLAGGRYNEQFF.

The chain is built from TRBV11-2 and TRBJ1-2; 7 bases are a match to TRBD1. The J segment lost 5 bases and the V segment lost 1 base, leaving 4 bases of the junction unmatched. This CDR3 comprises 14 residues. Per the germline V gene, CDR1 is SGHAT and CDR2 is FQNNGV. The chain's CDR3 is CASSLAPTGYGYTF. CDR3 nucleotide sequence: TGTGCCAGCAGCTTAGCCCCGACAGGGTATGGCTACACCTTC.

This clonotype was observed a few times. The chain carries TRBV7-8 and TRBJ2-2; 10 positions agree with TRBD1. This CDR3 has 16 amino acids. The V and J ends lost 3 bases and 5 bases, in that order; junction bases with no gene match: 6. Germline assignment: CDR1 SGHVS and CDR2 FQNEAQ. This CDR3 reads CASSFWTGGRTGELFF. The DNA of the CDR3 is TGTGCCAGCAGCTTTTGGACAGGGGGGCGGACCGGGGAGCTGTTTTTT.

The J gene is TRBJ2-5, the V gene TRBV5-6; 10 bases match TRBD1. The CDR3 is 16 amino acids. V shed 4 bases and J 1 base; nucleotides not matched to a gene: 7. Germline-derived CDR1 and CDR2 are SGHDT and YYEEEE. CDR3 sequence (DNA): TGTGCCAGCAGCGCTCGGGGACAGGGGATCCAAGAGACCCAGTACTTC. This codes for CASSARGQGIQETQYF.

The chain combines TRBV20-1 with TRBJ2-3; D is ambiguous. The CDR3 consists of 15 residues. Germline V gene data show CDR1 as DFQATT and CDR2 as SNEGSKA (reference sequence). Trimming took off 0 bases at V and 0 bases at J, with 10 bases between the two ends. The chain's CDR3 is CSARDVMTSTDTQYF. CDR3 bases: TGCAGTGCTAGAGATGTAATGACTAGCACAGATACGCAGTATTTT.

This clonotype came up a few times. This sequence joins TRBV7-3 and TRBJ2-3; no reliable D call. CDR3 length equals 14 residues. The V end was cut by 5 bases, the J end by 5 bases, with 14 bases between. Germline V CDR1 and CDR2: SGHTA, FQGTGA. CDR3 DNA sequence: TGTGCCAGCAGCCCCAGTGTCAGTTTAGATACGCAGTATTTT. It codes for CASSPSVSLDTQYF.